This T cell receptor beta chain derives from a study of T cells after yellow fever vaccination. Study summary: Preparing low-cell-number fractions relied on SMART-Seq v4 Ultra Low Input.

TCRdb itself ran the 5' RACE reads through MiXCR, one entry per CDR3 protein. The sample includes 110,000 to 150,000 distinct CDR3 sequences, more than 6.5% of them seen just once. This clonotype was recorded many times. Its specificity is not known. From germline, CDR1 is SGHTA and CDR2 FQGNSA. V was clipped by 3 bases and J by 3 bases, with 9 bases between them. This CDR3 is built from 14 residues. Study-level points and caveats: Post-booster repertoires again held most primary-vaccination clones (roughly 95% CD4, 85% to 90% CD8).

The sequence came from a man between 25 and 39 years old who received the YFV17D yellow fever vaccine. The chain has TRBV7-2 and TRBJ2-1; maybe TRBD2 (6 bases). The material sequenced was CD4+ T cells sorted from PBMCs, taken 10 days after the yellow fever booster vaccination. DNA of the CDR3: TGTGCCAGCAGCTTCGGACTACGCTACAATGAGCAGTTCTTC. Translated, it gives CASSFGLRYNEQFF.